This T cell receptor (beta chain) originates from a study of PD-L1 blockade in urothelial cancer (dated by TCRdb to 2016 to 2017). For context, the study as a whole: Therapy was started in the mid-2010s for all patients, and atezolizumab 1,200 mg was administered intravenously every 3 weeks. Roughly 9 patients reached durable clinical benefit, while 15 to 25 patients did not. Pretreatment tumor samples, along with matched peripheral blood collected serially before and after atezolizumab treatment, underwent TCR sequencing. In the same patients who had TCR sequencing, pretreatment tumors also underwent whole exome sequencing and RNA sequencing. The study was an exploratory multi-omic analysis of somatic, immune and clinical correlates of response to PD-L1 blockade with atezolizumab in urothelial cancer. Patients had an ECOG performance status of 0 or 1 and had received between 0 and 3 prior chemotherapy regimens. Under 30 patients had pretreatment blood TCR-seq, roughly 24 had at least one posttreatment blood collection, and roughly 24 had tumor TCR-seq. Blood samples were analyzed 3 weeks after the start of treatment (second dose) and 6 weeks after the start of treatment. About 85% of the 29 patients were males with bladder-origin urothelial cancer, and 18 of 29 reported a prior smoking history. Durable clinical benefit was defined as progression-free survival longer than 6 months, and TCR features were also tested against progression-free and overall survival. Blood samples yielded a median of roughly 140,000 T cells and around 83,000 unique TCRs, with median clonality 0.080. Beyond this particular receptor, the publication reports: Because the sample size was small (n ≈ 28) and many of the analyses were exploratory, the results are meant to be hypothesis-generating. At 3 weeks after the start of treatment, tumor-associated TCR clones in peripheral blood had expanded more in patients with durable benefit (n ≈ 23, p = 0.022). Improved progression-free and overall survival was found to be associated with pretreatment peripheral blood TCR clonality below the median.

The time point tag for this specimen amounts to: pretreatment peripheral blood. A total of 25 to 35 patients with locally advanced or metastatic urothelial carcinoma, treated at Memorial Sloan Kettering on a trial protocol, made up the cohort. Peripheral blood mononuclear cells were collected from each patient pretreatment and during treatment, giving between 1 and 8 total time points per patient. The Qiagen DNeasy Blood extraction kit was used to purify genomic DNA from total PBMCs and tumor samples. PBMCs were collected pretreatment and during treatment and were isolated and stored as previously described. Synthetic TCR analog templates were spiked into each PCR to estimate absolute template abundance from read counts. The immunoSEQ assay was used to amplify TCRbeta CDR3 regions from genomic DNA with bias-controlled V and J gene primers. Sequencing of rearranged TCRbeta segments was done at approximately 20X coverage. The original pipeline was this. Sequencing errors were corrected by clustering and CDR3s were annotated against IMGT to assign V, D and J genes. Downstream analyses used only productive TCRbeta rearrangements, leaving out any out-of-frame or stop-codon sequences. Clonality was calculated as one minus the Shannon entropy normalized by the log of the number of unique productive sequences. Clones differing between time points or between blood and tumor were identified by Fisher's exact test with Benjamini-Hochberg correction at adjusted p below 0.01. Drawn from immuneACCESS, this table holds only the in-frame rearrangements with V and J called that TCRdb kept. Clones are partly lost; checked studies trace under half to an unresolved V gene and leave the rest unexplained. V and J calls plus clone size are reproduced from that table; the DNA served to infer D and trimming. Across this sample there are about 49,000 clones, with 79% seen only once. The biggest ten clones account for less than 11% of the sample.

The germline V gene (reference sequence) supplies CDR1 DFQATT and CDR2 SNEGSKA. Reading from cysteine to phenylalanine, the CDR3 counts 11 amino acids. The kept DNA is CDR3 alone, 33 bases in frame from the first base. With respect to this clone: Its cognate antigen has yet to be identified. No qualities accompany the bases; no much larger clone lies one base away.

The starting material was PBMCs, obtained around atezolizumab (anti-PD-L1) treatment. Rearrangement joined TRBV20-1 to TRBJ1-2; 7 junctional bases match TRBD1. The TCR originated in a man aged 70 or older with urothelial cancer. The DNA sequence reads TGCGGGGGACAGATTCCCTATGGCTACACCTTC. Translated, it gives CGGQIPYGYTF.